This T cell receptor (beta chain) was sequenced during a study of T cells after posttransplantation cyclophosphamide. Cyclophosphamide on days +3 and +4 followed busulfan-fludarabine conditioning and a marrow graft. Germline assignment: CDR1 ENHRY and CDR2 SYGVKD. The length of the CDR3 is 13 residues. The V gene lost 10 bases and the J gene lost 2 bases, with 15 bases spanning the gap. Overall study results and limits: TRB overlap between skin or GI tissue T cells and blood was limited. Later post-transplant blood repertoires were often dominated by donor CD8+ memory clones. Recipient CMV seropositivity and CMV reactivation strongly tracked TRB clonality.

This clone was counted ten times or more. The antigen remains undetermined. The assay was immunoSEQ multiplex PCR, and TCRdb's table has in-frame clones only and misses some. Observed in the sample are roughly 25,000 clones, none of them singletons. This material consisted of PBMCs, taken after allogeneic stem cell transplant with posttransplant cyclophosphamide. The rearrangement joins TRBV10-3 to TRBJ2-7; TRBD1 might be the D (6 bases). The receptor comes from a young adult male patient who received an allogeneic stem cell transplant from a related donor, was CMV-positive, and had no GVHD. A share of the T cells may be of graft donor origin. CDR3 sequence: CATSGTTAYEQYF. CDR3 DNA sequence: TGTGCCACCTCCGGGACAACCGCCTACGAGCAGTACTTC.